One sample yielded the 17 T cell receptor beta chains listed below, sequenced in a study of cytotoxic CD8 clonotypes in ibrutinib-treated CLL (TCRdb year 2021). The library was prepared using the immunoSEQ multiplex PCR assay. The immuneACCESS repertoire file appears here via TCRdb, limited to in-frame rearrangements. These files lack a portion of the clones; in checked studies, under half of the deficit traces to unresolved V genes, and the cause of the others is not known. Present in this sample are over 150,000 clones, about 72% of which were seen just once. Around 15% of the sample comes from the top ten. The meaning of the sample's time point label: roughly 2 years on ibrutinib. The source material was PBMCs, sampled after 24 months of ibrutinib treatment. These receptor sequences come from a human donor with chronic lymphocytic leukemia.

The chain recombines TRBV27 with TRBJ1-2; D might be TRBD1 (6 bases). The CDR3 has 15 amino acids. From germline, CDR1 is MNHEY and CDR2 SMNVEV (reference sequence). Trimming removed 0 bases from V and 7 bases from J, with 15 bases in between. As DNA, the CDR3 is TGTGCCAGCAGTTTATCGAGTTTCCAGGGGTCTGGCTACACCTTC. Translating gives CASSLSSFQGSGYTF.

This chain uses TRBV15 with TRBJ1-5, with a tentative D call TRBD1 (5 bases). The CDR3 sequence is 15 residues long. Germline CDR1 LNHNV, CDR2 YYDKDF (reference sequence). V lost 4 bases to trimming and J lost 2 bases, with 12 bases between them. CDR3 residues: CATSKKGSGNQPQHF. CDR3 DNA sequence: TGTGCCACCAGCAAAAAGGGGTCAGGCAATCAGCCCCAGCATTTT.

This clone was seen only once. The chain employs TRBV27 and TRBJ2-7, with D possibly matching TRBD1 (6 bases). This CDR3 is built from 18 residues. The V end was cut by 3 bases, the J end by 2 bases, with 23 bases between. Per germline, CDR1 MNHEY and CDR2 SMNVEV (reference sequence). The CDR3 sequence: CASSFFPIRDIHTYEQYF. CDR3 nucleotides: TGTGCCAGCAGTTTTTTTCCGATTCGGGACATTCATACCTACGAGCAGTACTTC.

The V and J genes are TRBV15 and TRBJ2-5; no clear D gene. CDR3 size: 13 residues. CDR1 and CDR2 from the germline V gene are LNHNV and YYDKDF (reference sequence). Deletions cut 1 base from V and 4 bases from J, with 7 bases between. The CDR3 reads CATSRVSGETQYF. The CDR3 DNA reads as TGTGCCACCAGCAGAGTGTCCGGAGAGACCCAGTACTTC.

The rearrangement joins TRBV27 to TRBJ2-7, with 9 nucleotides matching TRBD1. Germline V gene data show CDR1 as MNHEY and CDR2 as SMNVEV (reference sequence). V lost 6 bases to trimming and J lost 5 bases; unmatched junction nucleotides: 11. The length of the CDR3 is 15 residues. The CDR3 DNA is TGTGCCAGCAGCCTCCACAGGGGGCGCGTCCACGAGCAGTACTTC. Translated, it gives CASSLHRGRVHEQYF.

The chain combines TRBV7-3 with TRBJ2-1; D is undetermined. V was cut by 3 bases and J by 10 bases, with 10 bases left in between. This CDR3 spans 12 amino acids. CDR1 and CDR2 from the germline V gene are SGHTA and FQGTGA. The CDR3 is CASSFPSGEQFF. The CDR3 DNA is TGTGCCAGCAGCTTCCCTTCTGGGGAGCAGTTCTTC.

This rearrangement joins TRBV7-2 to TRBJ1-2; 10 bases line up with TRBD1. The CDR3 is made up of 15 amino acids. Losses at the gene ends were 3 bases for V and 5 bases for J; bases not matched to a gene: 6. Germline CDR1 is SGHTA and CDR2 is FQGNSA. The CDR3 region has the DNA TGTGCCAGCAGCTTCGGGACAGGGGCGACTTATGGCTACACCTTC. It is translated as CASSFGTGATYGYTF.

This sequence joins TRBV7-9 and TRBJ1-3; D is possibly TRBD1 (5 bases). This CDR3 comprises 15 residues. Germline CDR1 reads SEHNR; CDR2 reads FQNEAQ (reference sequence). Deletions cut 4 bases from V and 4 bases from J, with 14 bases between. The CDR3 loop reads CASSSHRGTGNTIYF. In DNA form, the CDR3 reads TGTGCCAGCAGCTCGCATAGGGGCACCGGAAACACCATATATTTT. The full variable domain, completed using reference TRBV7-9 and TRBJ1-3, is DTGVSQNPRHKITKRGQNVTFRCDPISEHNRLYWYRQTLGQGPEFLTYFQNEAQLEKSRLLSDRFSAERPKGSFSTLEIQRTEQGDSAMYLCASSSHRGTGNTIYFGEGSWLTVV.

This clone appeared a few times. This chain uses TRBV19 with TRBJ2-1; 8 bases agree with TRBD2. The CDR3 extends over 16 amino acids. Germline CDR1 is LNHDA and CDR2 is SQIVND (reference sequence). Losses at the gene ends were 4 bases for V and 4 bases for J; bases not matched to a gene: 9. In nucleotides, the CDR3 is TGTGCCAGTAGTACCCGCACCGCGGGAGGTTACAATGAGCAGTTCTTC. Its protein product is CASSTRTAGGYNEQFF.

The chain recombines TRBV2 with TRBJ2-5, with 8 nucleotides matching TRBD1. Germline V gene data show CDR1 as SNHLY and CDR2 as FYNNEI. This CDR3 has 14 amino acids. V lost 7 bases to trimming and J lost 4 bases; unmatched junction nucleotides: 8. The CDR3 is CASTKDRAAETQYF. The CDR3 DNA sequence: TGTGCCAGCACCAAGGACAGGGCTGCAGAGACCCAGTACTTC.

Of note for this clone: The same CDR3 can be traced to other DNA sequences in this sample. This chain links TRBV27 with TRBJ2-7, with a weak D call TRBD1 (5 bases). V dropped 6 bases and J dropped 4 bases, with 10 bases sitting between them. Germline CDR1 and CDR2: MNHEY and SMNVEV (reference sequence). The CDR3 extends over 12 amino acids. The CDR3 here is CASRQGEYEQYF. CDR3 DNA sequence: TGTGCCAGCAGACAAGGGGAATACGAGCAGTACTTC.

This CDR3 reads CASSPRLAGAHEQFF. CDR3 nucleotides: TGTGCCAGCAGCCCCAGACTAGCGGGAGCCCATGAGCAGTTCTTC. The chain is built from TRBV9 and TRBJ2-1, with TRBD2 matching 12 bases. This CDR3 has 15 amino acids. The ends lost 4 bases at V and 8 bases at J; junction bases unmatched: 7. The V gene's germline CDR1 is SGDLS and CDR2 YYNGEE.

This clone turned up a few times. This chain connects TRBV19 to TRBJ2-7, with D possibly matching TRBD1 (5 bases). Germline lookup yields CDR1 LNHDA and CDR2 SQIVND (reference sequence). CDR3 length equals 13 residues. V gave up 5 bases and J gave up 0 bases, with 8 bases separating them. The CDR3 DNA reads as TGTGCCAGTAGTTCCGACAGCTCCTACGAGCAGTACTTC. It codes for CASSSDSSYEQYF.

This clone was detected a few times. This rearrangement joins TRBV9 to TRBJ2-7; tentatively, D is TRBD2 (6 bases). Germline assignment: CDR1 SGDLS and CDR2 YYNGEE. This CDR3 is 12 amino acids long. Trimming cost V 3 bases and J 5 bases, with 9 bases left between them. Here the CDR3 reads CASSGGLNEQYF. The DNA for the CDR3 is TGTGCCAGCAGCGGCGGACTAAACGAGCAGTACTTC.

This chain joins TRBV28 and TRBJ1-2; D might be TRBD1 (6 bases). The germline CDR1 and CDR2 sequences are MDHEN and SYDVKM. Trimming left V 6 bases short and J 4 bases short, with 12 bases between. This CDR3 region has 13 residues. CDR3 DNA: TGTGCCAGCAGGCACAGGGACGGCTATGGCTACACCTTC. Translation: CASRHRDGYGYTF.

On this clone itself: At one of its ends the junction is not consistent with the germline gene, which may arise from a read error. The J gene is TRBJ2-2, the V gene TRBV7-7, with 10 nucleotides matching TRBD2. CDR3 size: 17 residues. Germline V gene sequence: CDR1 SSHAT, CDR2 FNYEAQ (reference sequence). CDR3 coding DNA: TGTGCTAGCAGCGCAAGAGCGGGAGGGGCCCCGGCCGGGGAGCTGTTTTTT. It codes for CASSARAGGAPAGELFF.

The V and J genes are TRBV5-4 and TRBJ1-1, with 9 bases matching TRBD1. Germline CDR1 reads SGHNT; CDR2 reads YYREEE (reference sequence). V lost 4 bases to trimming and J lost 0 bases; unmatched junction nucleotides: 7. The CDR3 is made up of 16 amino acids. The CDR3 DNA is TGTGCCAGCAGCCAGGACAGGGGAAACATGAACACTGAAGCTTTCTTT. Its translation: CASSQDRGNMNTEAFF. The full variable domain, rest sourced from reference TRBV5-4 and TRBJ1-1, is ETGVTQSPTHLIKTRGQQVTLRCSSQSGHNTVSWYQQALGQGPQFIFQYYREEENGRGNFPPRFSGLQFPNYSSELNVNALELDDSALYLCASSQDRGNMNTEAFFGQGTRLTVV.